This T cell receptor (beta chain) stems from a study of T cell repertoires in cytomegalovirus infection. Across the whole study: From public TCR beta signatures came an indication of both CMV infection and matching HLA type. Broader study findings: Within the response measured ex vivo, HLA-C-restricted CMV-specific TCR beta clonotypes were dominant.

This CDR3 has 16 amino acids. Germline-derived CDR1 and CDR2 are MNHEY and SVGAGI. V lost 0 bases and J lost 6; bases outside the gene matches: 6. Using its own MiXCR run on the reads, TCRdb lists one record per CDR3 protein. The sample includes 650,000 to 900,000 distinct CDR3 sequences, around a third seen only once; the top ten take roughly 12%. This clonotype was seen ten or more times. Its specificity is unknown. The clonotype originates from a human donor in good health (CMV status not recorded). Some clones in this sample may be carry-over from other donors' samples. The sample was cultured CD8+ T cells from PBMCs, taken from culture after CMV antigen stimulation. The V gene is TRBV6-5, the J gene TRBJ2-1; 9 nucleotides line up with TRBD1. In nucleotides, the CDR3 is TGTGCCAGCAGTTACTCGACAGGGGGGATTGGCAATGAGCAGTTCTTC. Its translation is CASSYSTGGIGNEQFF.